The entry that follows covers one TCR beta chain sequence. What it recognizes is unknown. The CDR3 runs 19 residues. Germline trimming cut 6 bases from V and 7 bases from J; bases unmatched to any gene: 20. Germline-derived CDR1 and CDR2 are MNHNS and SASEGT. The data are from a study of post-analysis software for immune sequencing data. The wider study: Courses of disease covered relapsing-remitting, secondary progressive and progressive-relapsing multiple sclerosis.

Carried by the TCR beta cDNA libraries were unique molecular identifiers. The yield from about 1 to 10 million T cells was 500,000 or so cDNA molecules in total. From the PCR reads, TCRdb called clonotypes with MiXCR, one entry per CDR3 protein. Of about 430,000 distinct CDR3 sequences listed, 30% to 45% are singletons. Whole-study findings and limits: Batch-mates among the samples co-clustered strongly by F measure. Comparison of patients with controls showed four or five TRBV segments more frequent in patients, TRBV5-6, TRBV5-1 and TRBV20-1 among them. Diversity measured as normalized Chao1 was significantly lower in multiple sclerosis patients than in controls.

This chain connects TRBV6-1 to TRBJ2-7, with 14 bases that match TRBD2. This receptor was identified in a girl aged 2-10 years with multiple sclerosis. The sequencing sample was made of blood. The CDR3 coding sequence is TGTGCCAGCAGCCCCTCGCTGACTAGCGGGGGGGCAAGGTACAATGAGCAGTACTTC. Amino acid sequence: CASSPSLTSGGARYNEQYF.